This T cell receptor (beta chain) came from a study of control samples from healthy donors and cancer patients. Germline V gene data show CDR1 as LNHDA and CDR2 as SQIVND (reference sequence). The CDR3 runs 12 residues. This clone was counted a few times. The repertoire was sequenced with immunoSEQ multiplex PCR; TCRdb's copy has only in-frame clones and lacks some. This sample carries about 96,000 clones, approximately 93% of them seen once, and the ten largest clones take 8%. The chain carries TRBV19 and TRBJ1-3, with D hard to call. Material: blood. The TCR originated in a man between 18 and 29 years old in good health. The CDR3 DNA is TGTGCTATAAGGTCCTCTGGAAACACCATATATTTT. It specifies CAIRSSGNTIYF. The whole variable domain, remainder taken from reference TRBV19 and TRBJ1-3, is DGGITQSPKYLFRKEGQNVTLSCEQNLNHDAMYWYRQDPGQGLRLIYYSQIVNDFQKGDIAEGYSVSREKKESFPLTVTSAQKNPTAFYLCAIRSSGNTIYFGEGSWLTVV.